A single sample gave rise to the 20 T cell receptor beta chains below, sequenced in a study of blood T cell repertoires in COVID-19. This table comes from immunoSEQ multiplex PCR, and its TCRdb copy is limited to in-frame clones, with some not included. Seen here are over 150,000 clones, more than 80% observed once, and the top ten hold about 6.3%. Sequenced: PBMCs or T cells enriched from blood (not recorded which). All receptors come from a man aged 35 to 55 who had recovered from COVID-19.

This clone showed up many times. The CDR3 region is CASSIRRGQGETQYF. CDR3 DNA sequence: TGTGCCAGTAGTATCCGCAGGGGGCAAGGAGAGACCCAGTACTTC. The chain is built from TRBV19 and TRBJ2-5; TRBD1 agrees at 8 bases. Trimming took 3 bases from V and 4 from J; bases not matched to a gene: 7. The CDR3 has 15 residues. The germline CDR1 and CDR2 sequences are LNHDA and SQIVND (reference sequence).

The chain recombines TRBV18 with TRBJ1-3; no clear D. V lost 4 bases and J lost 4, with 14 bases in between. The CDR3 spans 15 residues. Per the germline V gene, CDR1 is KGHSH and CDR2 is LQKENI. DNA for the CDR3: TGTGCCAGCTCACAGTCTGAGGTATCCGGAAACACCATATATTTT. It translates to CASSQSEVSGNTIYF.

The chain is built from TRBV28 and TRBJ2-7; the D gene is possibly TRBD2 (6 bases). The CDR3 spans 14 residues. Deletions cut 3 bases from V and 3 bases from J, with 12 bases between. Germline lookup yields CDR1 MDHEN and CDR2 SYDVKM. For the CDR3, the DNA is TGTGCCAGCAGTTTCGGGGGTGTACTCTACGAGCAGTACTTC. Amino acid sequence: CASSFGGVLYEQYF.

In the case of this clone: At the DNA level, this CDR3 is encoded by other sequences in the same sample as well. V is TRBV18 and J is TRBJ1-4, with a tentative D call TRBD1 (6 bases). In germline, CDR1 is KGHSH, CDR2 LQKENI. This CDR3 has 15 amino acids. Deletions cut 1 base from V and 0 bases from J, with 6 bases between. CDR3 loop: CASSPQGATNEKLFF. In nucleotides, the CDR3 is TGTGCCAGCTCACCACAGGGGGCAACTAATGAAAAACTGTTTTTT.

This clone was detected a few times. V usage is TRBV19 and J usage is TRBJ1-3; unclear D gene. V was trimmed by 3 bases and J by 4 bases, leaving 16 bases between them. Germline V lookup: CDR1 LNHDA, CDR2 SQIVND (reference sequence). The CDR3 contains 16 residues. In nucleotides, the CDR3 is TGTGCCAGTAGTATTTCCGACTTGCTGGAGGGAAACACCATATATTTT. Translating it yields CASSISDLLEGNTIYF.

The chain employs TRBV10-1 and TRBJ2-1; tentatively, D is TRBD1 (5 bases). CDR1 is WNHNN and CDR2 is SYGVQD in the germline V gene (reference sequence). The CDR3 is made up of 17 amino acids. The V and J ends lost 0 bases and 6 bases respectively, with 18 bases between them. The CDR3 reads CASSESRGALNGNEQFF. For the CDR3, the DNA is TGCGCCAGCAGTGAGTCTAGGGGTGCCCTGAACGGCAATGAGCAGTTCTTC.

In its sample, this clone was seen once. The chain is built from TRBV5-1 and TRBJ1-3; 7 bases are a match to TRBD1. CDR3 size: 16 residues. The ends lost 5 bases at V and 0 bases at J; junction bases unmatched: 8. The germline V gene has CDR1 SGHRS and CDR2 YFSETQ. The CDR3 DNA reads TGCGCCAGCAGAGAAGGGGGCCTCCGCTCTGGAAACACCATATATTTT. This sequence encodes CASREGGLRSGNTIYF.

V is TRBV11-3 and J is TRBJ2-2; D might be TRBD2 (6 bases). V was shortened by 3 bases and J by 6 bases, with 11 bases between the two germline ends. Germline lookup yields CDR1 SGHNT and CDR2 YENEEA. This CDR3 is 14 amino acids long. CDR3: CASSFSGIPGELFF. CDR3 in DNA: TGTGCCAGCAGCTTTAGCGGAATCCCCGGGGAGCTGTTTTTT.

The chain couples TRBV19 to TRBJ1-1, with 9 bases lining up with TRBD1. Looked up from germline, CDR1 is LNHDA and CDR2 is SQIVND (reference sequence). J was trimmed by 0 bases and V by 5 bases; bases with no gene match: 4. The CDR3 extends over 15 amino acids. The CDR3 nucleotides read TGTGCCAGTAGTCAAGGACAGGGGTTGAACACTGAAGCTTTCTTT. Amino acids: CASSQGQGLNTEAFF.

The chain's CDR3 is CASSRDPQETAGNTIYF. CDR3 DNA: TGCGCCAGCAGTCGCGATCCTCAGGAGACAGCTGGAAACACCATATATTTT. J is TRBJ1-3 and V is TRBV5-1, with a weak D call TRBD1 (5 bases). From germline, CDR1 is SGHRS and CDR2 YFSETQ. The CDR3 contains 17 residues. Deletions cut 5 bases from V and 2 bases from J, with 20 bases between.

The rearrangement uses TRBV28 and TRBJ1-2; D remains unclear. Looked up from germline, CDR1 is MDHEN and CDR2 is SYDVKM. Trimming took 4 bases from V and 0 from J, leaving 12 bases between them. The CDR3 is 15 amino acids. CDR3 in amino acids: CASSSPGISNYGYTF. Here the CDR3 DNA reads TGTGCCAGCAGTTCTCCGGGAATTTCTAACTATGGCTACACCTTC.

The V and J genes are TRBV28 and TRBJ2-5, with TRBD1 as a possible D gene (6 bases). The V and J ends lost 3 bases and 5 bases respectively, with 13 bases between them. Germline values: CDR1 MDHEN, CDR2 SYDVKM. The length of the CDR3 is 14 residues. The CDR3 DNA is TGTGCCAGCAGTTTTTTAGGGGGTAGGGAGACCCAGTACTTC. It is translated as CASSFLGGRETQYF.

The chain combines TRBV27 with TRBJ2-3, with unresolved D. The CDR3 spans 13 residues. The ends were cut back, 4 bases at V and 2 bases at J, with 7 bases in the middle. Looked up from germline, CDR1 is MNHEY and CDR2 is SMNVEV (reference sequence). The CDR3 coding sequence is TGTGCCAGCAGTTCGCAGGTCACAGATACGCAGTATTTT. It is translated as CASSSQVTDTQYF.

The V gene is TRBV5-4, the J gene TRBJ1-2; TRBD1 matches at 9 bases. With V trimmed by 0 bases and J by 3 bases, 0 bases remained unmatched. CDR1 and CDR2 from the germline V gene are SGHNT and YYREEE (reference sequence). CDR3 length: 14 residues. The DNA for the CDR3 is TGTGCCAGCAGCTTGGGACAGGGGGACTATGGCTACACCTTC. Its translation: CASSLGQGDYGYTF.

This clone appeared once. The genes are TRBV4-1 and TRBJ1-5; D gene uncertain. The CDR3 is 15 amino acids. The V end lost 4 bases, the J end lost 1 base, and 11 bases lay between the germline ends. The germline V gene has CDR1 MGHRA and CDR2 YSYEKL. For the CDR3, the DNA is TGCGCCAGCAGCCCCGAGAGAGCAAGCAATCAGCCCCAGCATTTT. Translating gives CASSPERASNQPQHF.

The V gene is TRBV5-5, the J gene TRBJ2-7; TRBD1 matches 7 bases. The V and J ends lost 4 bases and 6 bases, in that order; junction bases with no gene match: 4. This CDR3 region has 12 residues. CDR1 is SGHKS and CDR2 is YYEKEE in the germline V gene (reference sequence). CDR3 in amino acids: CASSLTGVEQYF. The CDR3 DNA reads as TGTGCCAGCAGCCTAACAGGGGTCGAGCAGTACTTC.

The rearrangement uses TRBV12-3 or TRBV12-4 and TRBJ1-2; no reliable D call. V lost 6 bases to trimming and J lost 0 bases, with 8 bases between them. This CDR3 has 13 residues. Written as DNA, the CDR3 is TGTGCCAGCAGCTATCAACCTAACTATGGCTACACCTTC. It is translated as CASSYQPNYGYTF.

The V gene is TRBV30, the J gene TRBJ1-1; 7 positions agree with TRBD1. Per the germline V gene, CDR1 is GTSNPN and CDR2 is SVGIG (reference sequence). V lost 1 base, J lost 1 base, and 3 bases stayed unmatched. The CDR3 extends over 14 amino acids. The CDR3 nucleotides are TGTGCCTGGAGTGGAGGGGGCTGGAACACTGAAGCTTTCTTT. The encoded protein is CAWSGGGWNTEAFF.

This clone was picked up one time. The V gene is TRBV18, the J gene TRBJ1-2; unclear D gene. This CDR3 is 13 amino acids long. The germline V and J ends were trimmed by 3 bases and 8 bases, with 13 bases remaining between them. In germline, CDR1 is KGHSH, CDR2 LQKENI. In DNA, the CDR3 is TGTGCCAGCTCACCCTCCGAGTCTCTGGGCTACACCTTC. Protein: CASSPSESLGYTF.

This chain uses TRBV5-4 with TRBJ1-6; 8 bases are a match to TRBD1. V trimming: 4 bases; J trimming: 10 bases; junction bases outside the gene matches: 10. CDR1 is SGHNT and CDR2 is YYREEE in the germline V gene (reference sequence). The CDR3 is made up of 15 amino acids. The CDR3 sequence: CASSLQTGDGSPLHF. The CDR3 DNA sequence: TGTGCCAGCAGCCTACAGACAGGGGACGGATCACCCCTCCACTTT.